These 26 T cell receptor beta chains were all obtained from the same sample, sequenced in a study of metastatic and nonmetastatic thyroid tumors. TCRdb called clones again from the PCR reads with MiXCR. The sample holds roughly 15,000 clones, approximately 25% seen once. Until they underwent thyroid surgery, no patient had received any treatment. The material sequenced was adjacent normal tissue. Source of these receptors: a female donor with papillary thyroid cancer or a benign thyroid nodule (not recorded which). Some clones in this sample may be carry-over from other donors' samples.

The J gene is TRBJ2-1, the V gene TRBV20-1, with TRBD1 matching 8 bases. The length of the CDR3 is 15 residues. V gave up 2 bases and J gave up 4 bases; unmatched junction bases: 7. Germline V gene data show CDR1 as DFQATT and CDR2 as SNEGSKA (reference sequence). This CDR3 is CSARHRDRSYNEQFF. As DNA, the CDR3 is TGCAGTGCTAGACACCGGGACAGGTCTTACAATGAGCAGTTCTTC.

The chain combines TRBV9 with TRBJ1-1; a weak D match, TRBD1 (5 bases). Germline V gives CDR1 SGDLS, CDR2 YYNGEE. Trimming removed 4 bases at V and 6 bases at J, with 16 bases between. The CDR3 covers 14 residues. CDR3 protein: CASSRFDGAAEAFF. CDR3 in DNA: TGTGCCAGCAGCAGGTTTGACGGGGCAGCTGAAGCTTTCTTT.

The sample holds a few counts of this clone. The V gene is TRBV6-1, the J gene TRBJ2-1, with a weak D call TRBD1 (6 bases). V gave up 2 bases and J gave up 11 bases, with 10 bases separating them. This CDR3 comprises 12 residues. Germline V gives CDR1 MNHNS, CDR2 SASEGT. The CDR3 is CASSEIGTKQFF. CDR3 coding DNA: TGTGCCAGCAGTGAAATCGGGACAAAGCAGTTCTTC.

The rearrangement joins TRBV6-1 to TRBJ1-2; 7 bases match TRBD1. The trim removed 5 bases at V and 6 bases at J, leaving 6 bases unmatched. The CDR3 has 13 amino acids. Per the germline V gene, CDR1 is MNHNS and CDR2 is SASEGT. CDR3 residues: CASSSWTGHGYTF. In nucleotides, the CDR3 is TGTGCCAGCAGTTCCTGGACAGGCCATGGCTACACCTTC.

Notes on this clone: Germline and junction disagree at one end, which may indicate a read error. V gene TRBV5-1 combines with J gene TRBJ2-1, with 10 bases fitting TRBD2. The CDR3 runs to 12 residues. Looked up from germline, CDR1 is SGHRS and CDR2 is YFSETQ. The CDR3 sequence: CASSLLAGRLVF. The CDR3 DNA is TGCGCCAGCAGCTTACTAGCGGGGCGCCTGGTCTTC.

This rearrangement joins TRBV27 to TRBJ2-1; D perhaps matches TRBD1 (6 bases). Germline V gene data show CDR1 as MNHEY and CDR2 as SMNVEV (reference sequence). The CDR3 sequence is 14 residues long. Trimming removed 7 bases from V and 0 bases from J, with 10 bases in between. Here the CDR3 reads CASKSDSSYNEQFF. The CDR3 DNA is TGTGCCAGCAAATCGGACAGCTCCTACAATGAGCAGTTCTTC.

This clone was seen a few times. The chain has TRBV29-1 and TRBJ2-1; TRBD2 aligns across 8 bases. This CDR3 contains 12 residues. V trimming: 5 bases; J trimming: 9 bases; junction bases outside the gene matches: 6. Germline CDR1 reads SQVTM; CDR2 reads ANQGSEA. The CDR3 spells CSVQRERLEQFF. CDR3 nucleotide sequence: TGCAGCGTTCAGCGGGAGCGGCTTGAGCAGTTCTTC.

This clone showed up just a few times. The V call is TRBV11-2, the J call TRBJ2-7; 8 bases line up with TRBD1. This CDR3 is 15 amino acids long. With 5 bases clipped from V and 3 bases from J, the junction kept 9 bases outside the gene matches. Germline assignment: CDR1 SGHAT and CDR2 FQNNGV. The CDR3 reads CASSARQGNDYEQYF. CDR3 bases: TGTGCCAGCAGCGCCAGACAGGGGAATGACTACGAGCAGTACTTC.

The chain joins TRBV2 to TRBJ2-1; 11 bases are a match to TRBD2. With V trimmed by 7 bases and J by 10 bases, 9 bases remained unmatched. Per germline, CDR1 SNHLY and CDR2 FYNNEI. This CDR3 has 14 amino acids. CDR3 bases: TGTGCCAGCAACCTAGCGGGGGGAGGCAGCGAGCAGTTCTTC. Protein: CASNLAGGGSEQFF.

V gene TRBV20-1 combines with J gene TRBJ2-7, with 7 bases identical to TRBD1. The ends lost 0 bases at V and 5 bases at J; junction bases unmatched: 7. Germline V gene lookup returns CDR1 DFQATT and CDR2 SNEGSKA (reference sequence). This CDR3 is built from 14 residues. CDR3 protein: CSARDIKGADEQYF. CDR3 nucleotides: TGCAGTGCTAGAGACATCAAGGGGGCGGACGAGCAGTACTTC.

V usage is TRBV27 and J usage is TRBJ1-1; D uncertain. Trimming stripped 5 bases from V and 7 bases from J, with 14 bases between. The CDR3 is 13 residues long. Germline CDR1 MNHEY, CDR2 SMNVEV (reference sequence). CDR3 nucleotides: TGTGCCAGCAGTCCCCGGGGTGATAGTGAAGCTTTCTTT. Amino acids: CASSPRGDSEAFF.

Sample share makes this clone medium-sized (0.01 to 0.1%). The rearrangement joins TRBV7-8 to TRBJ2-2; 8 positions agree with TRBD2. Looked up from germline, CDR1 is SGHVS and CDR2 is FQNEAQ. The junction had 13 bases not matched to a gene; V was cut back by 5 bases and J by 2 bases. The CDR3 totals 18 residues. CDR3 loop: CASSATPGTSVNTGELFF. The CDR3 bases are TGTGCCAGCAGCGCTACACCCGGGACTAGTGTCAACACCGGGGAGCTGTTTTTT.

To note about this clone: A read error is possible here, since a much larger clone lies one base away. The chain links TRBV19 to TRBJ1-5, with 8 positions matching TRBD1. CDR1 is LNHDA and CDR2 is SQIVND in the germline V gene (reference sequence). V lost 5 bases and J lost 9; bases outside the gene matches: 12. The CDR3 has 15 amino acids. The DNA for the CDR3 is TGTGCCAGTAGTCCTACAGGGGGAAGGAGTCGGCCCCAGCATTTT. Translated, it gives CASSPTGGRSRPQHF.

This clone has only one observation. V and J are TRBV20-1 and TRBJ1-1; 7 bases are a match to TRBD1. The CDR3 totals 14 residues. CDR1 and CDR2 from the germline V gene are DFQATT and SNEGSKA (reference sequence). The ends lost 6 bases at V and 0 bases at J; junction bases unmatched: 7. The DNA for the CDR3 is TGCAGTGCGCGGACAGGCCGTATGAACACTGAAGCTTTCTTT. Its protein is CSARTGRMNTEAFF.

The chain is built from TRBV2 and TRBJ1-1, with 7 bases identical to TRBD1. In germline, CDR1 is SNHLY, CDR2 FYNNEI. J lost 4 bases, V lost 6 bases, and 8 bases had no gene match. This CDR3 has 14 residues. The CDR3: CASSGNRGGTEAFF. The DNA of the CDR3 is TGTGCCAGCAGCGGTAACAGGGGAGGCACTGAAGCTTTCTTT.

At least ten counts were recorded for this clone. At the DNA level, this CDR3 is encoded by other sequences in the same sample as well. CDR3 sequence reads: CASREDGYTF. The CDR3 DNA reads TGTGCCAGCAGAGAGGATGGCTACACCTTC. V gene TRBV6-1 combines with J gene TRBJ1-2; D gene uncertain. Germline lookup yields CDR1 MNHNS and CDR2 SASEGT. The CDR3 consists of 10 residues. Trimming left V 6 bases short and J 6 bases short, with 5 bases between.

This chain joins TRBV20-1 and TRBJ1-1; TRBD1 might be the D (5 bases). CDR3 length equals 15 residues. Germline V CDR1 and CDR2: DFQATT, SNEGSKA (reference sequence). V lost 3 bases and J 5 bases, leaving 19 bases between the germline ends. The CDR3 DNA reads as TGCAGTGCTAGGGCCCAGGGAGGAGTGTGGACTGAAGCTTTCTTT. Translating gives CSARAQGGVWTEAFF.

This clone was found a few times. This CDR3 is CASSLGNNYGYTF. The CDR3, as DNA: TGTGCCAGCAGCTTAGGGAATAACTATGGCTACACCTTC. The rearrangement joins TRBV7-8 to TRBJ1-2; unclear D gene. Trimming took 1 base from V and 1 from J, leaving 4 bases between them. This CDR3 has 13 residues. From germline, CDR1 is SGHVS and CDR2 FQNEAQ.

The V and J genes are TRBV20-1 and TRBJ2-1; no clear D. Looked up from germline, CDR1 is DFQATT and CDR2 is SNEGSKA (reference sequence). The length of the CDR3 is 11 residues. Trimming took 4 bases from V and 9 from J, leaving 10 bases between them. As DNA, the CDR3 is TGCAGTGCTATCAAACGGTCTGAGCAGTTCTTC. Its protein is CSAIKRSEQFF.

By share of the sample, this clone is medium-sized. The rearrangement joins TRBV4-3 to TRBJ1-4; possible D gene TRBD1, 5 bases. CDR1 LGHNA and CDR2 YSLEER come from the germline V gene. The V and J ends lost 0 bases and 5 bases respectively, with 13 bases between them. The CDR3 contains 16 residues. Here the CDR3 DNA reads TGCGCCAGCAGCCAAGAATTGTGGGGGGAGAATGAAAAACTGTTTTTT. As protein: CASSQELWGENEKLFF.

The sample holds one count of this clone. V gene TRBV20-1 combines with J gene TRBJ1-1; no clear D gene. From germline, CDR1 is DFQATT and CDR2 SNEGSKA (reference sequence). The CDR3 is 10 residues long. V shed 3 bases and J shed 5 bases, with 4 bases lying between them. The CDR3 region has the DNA TGCAGTGCTAGGAGGACTGAAGCTTTCTTT. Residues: CSARRTEAFF.

The CDR3 sequence: CAWSVTGTGTSTGELFF. In DNA, the CDR3 is TGTGCCTGGAGTGTAACCGGGACAGGCACCTCCACCGGGGAGCTGTTTTTT. The rearrangement uses TRBV30 and TRBJ2-2; 8 bases match TRBD1. Germline-derived CDR1 and CDR2 are GTSNPN and SVGIG (reference sequence). V shed 0 bases, J shed 4 bases, and the junction held 10 bases outside the gene matches. The CDR3 loop spans 17 amino acids.

This chain's CDR3 is CASSRVGASDTQYF. CDR3 bases: TGTGCCAGCAGCCGAGTGGGGGCATCAGATACGCAGTATTTT. This sequence joins TRBV7-2 and TRBJ2-3; possibly TRBD1 for D (6 bases). The V end was cut by 5 bases, the J end by 4 bases, with 13 bases between. Germline V lookup: CDR1 SGHTA, CDR2 FQGNSA. This CDR3 is 14 amino acids long.

CDR3 residues: CASSYSNYAADRAAFEQYF. The CDR3, as DNA: TGTGCCAGCAGTTACTCGAATTACGCGGCGGACAGGGCAGCGTTCGAGCAGTACTTC. This sequence joins TRBV6-2 or TRBV6-3 and TRBJ2-7; 8 positions match TRBD1. Trimming took 0 bases from V and 6 from J; bases not matched to a gene: 19. Germline-derived CDR1 and CDR2 are MNHEY and SVGEGT. The CDR3 totals 19 residues.

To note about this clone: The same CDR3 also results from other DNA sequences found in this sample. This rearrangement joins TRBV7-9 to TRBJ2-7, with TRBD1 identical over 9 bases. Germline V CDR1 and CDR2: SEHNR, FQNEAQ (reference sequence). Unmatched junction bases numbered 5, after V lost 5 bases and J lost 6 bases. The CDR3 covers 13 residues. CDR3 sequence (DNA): TGTGCCAGCAGCCTGGGACAGGGTGGCGAGCAGTACTTC. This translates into CASSLGQGGEQYF.

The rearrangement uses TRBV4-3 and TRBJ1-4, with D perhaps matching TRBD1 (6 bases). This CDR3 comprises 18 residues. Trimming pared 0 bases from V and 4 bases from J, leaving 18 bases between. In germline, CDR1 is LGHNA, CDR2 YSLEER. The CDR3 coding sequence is TGCGCCAGCAGCCAAGATAAGGATTGGACAGCGTATAATGAAAAACTGTTTTTT. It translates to CASSQDKDWTAYNEKLFF.